Below, 22 T cell receptor beta chains from the same sample are listed, as sequenced in a study of patients and donors after allogeneic stem cell transplantation. Using its own MiXCR run on the RT-PCR reads, TCRdb lists one record per CDR3 protein. The sample yields hundreds of thousands of distinct CDR3 sequences, roughly 17% seen once. Specimen: blood, either unsorted or a sorted T cell fraction (not recorded which). The source of these receptors is a human donor who was either an allogeneic HSCT recipient or a stem cell or donor lymphocyte infusion donor (not recorded which). It is not recorded whose cells these are; they may come from a transplant donor.

The table lists this clonotype with many counts. CDR3 nucleotides: TGTGCCAGCAGTTTGTCAGGGGGACTAGGACCCTACGAGCAGTACTTC. It yields the protein CASSLSGGLGPYEQYF. V and J are TRBV12-3 or TRBV12-4 and TRBJ2-7; possible D gene TRBD2, 8 bases. With 3 bases removed from V and 2 bases from J, the gap between germline ends came to 17 bases. The CDR3 covers 16 residues.

The gene calls are TRBV15 and TRBJ2-7; 11 nucleotides align to TRBD2. This CDR3 region has 16 residues. Germline values: CDR1 LNHNV, CDR2 YYDKDF (reference sequence). Trimming cost V 0 bases and J 2 bases; bases outside gene matches: 3. The CDR3 reads CATSRDGTSGAYEQYF. The DNA of the CDR3 is TGTGCCACCAGCAGAGATGGGACTAGCGGAGCCTACGAGCAGTACTTC.

The CDR3 protein is CASSQEQGFTGELFF. The CDR3, as DNA: TGCGCCAGCAGCCAAGAACAGGGATTCACCGGGGAGCTGTTTTTT. This chain links TRBV4-3 with TRBJ2-2, with a tentative D call TRBD1 (6 bases). Trimming shortened V by 0 bases and J by 4 bases, and 9 bases separated the two germline ends. CDR1 and CDR2 (germline): LGHNA, YSLEER. The CDR3 runs 15 residues.

The chain uses TRBV5-1 and TRBJ2-6, with TRBD1 identical over 8 bases. In germline, CDR1 is SGHRS, CDR2 YFSETQ. V dropped 0 bases and J dropped 0; count of bases not matched to a gene: 5. CDR3 length equals 18 residues. The CDR3 DNA sequence: TGCGCCAGCAGCTTGGTGGGACAGGACTACTCTGGGGCCAACGTCCTGACTTTC. It is translated as CASSLVGQDYSGANVLTF.

There are many counts of this clonotype. The V gene is TRBV10-3, the J gene TRBJ2-7; possibly TRBD2 for D (5 bases). V lost 3 bases and J 2 bases, leaving 8 bases between the germline ends. Per germline, CDR1 ENHRY and CDR2 SYGVKD. The CDR3 is 13 residues long. This chain's CDR3 is CAISEGSTYEQYF. CDR3 coding DNA: TGTGCCATCAGTGAAGGGAGTACCTACGAGCAGTACTTC.

The chain has TRBV4-1 and TRBJ1-1, with D unclear. Germline loops: CDR1 MGHRA, CDR2 YSYEKL. Trimming pared 4 bases from V and 7 bases from J, leaving 13 bases between. The CDR3 covers 13 residues. The CDR3 nucleotides read TGCGCCAGCAGCCCCCAAAGAAGCTTTGAAGCTTTCTTT. Translation: CASSPQRSFEAFF.

This clonotype appeared a few times. The chain recombines TRBV5-1 with TRBJ1-1; tentative D call: TRBD1 (5 bases). The V end lost 4 bases, the J end lost 1 base, and 11 bases lay between the germline ends. The CDR3 extends over 14 amino acids. Germline lookup yields CDR1 SGHRS and CDR2 YFSETQ. DNA for the CDR3: TGCGCCAGCAGCGAGGTTGGGGGGAACACTGAAGCTTTCTTT. It encodes CASSEVGGNTEAFF.

V gene TRBV5-1 combines with J gene TRBJ1-3; 9 nucleotides agree with TRBD1. CDR3 length equals 17 residues. Per germline, CDR1 SGHRS and CDR2 YFSETQ. Germline trimming cut 2 bases from V and 3 bases from J; bases unmatched to any gene: 9. The CDR3 reads CASSFQSGTGFGNTIYF. CDR3 nucleotide sequence: TGCGCCAGCAGCTTTCAATCCGGGACAGGGTTTGGAAACACCATATATTTT.

This clonotype showed up many times. V gene TRBV5-1 combines with J gene TRBJ2-2, with no clear D. CDR1 is SGHRS and CDR2 is YFSETQ in the germline V gene. Trimming took off 4 bases at V and 4 bases at J, with 8 bases between the two ends. CDR3 length: 13 residues. In DNA, the CDR3 is TGCGCCAGCAGCACAGCTGCCACCGGGGAGCTGTTTTTT. Its protein product is CASSTAATGELFF.

This clonotype has just a few counts. The chain is built from TRBV11-2 and TRBJ2-2; D possibly corresponds to TRBD2 (6 bases). The ends were cut back, 3 bases at V and 0 bases at J, with 17 bases in the middle. The CDR3 is 18 residues long. Germline-derived CDR1 and CDR2 are SGHAT and FQNNGV. Written as DNA, the CDR3 is TGTGCCAGCAGCTTCTATCTCGGAGGGACCTCGAACACCGGGGAGCTGTTTTTT. As protein: CASSFYLGGTSNTGELFF.

This clonotype was seen a handful of times. The chain links TRBV20-1 to TRBJ2-7; 12 bases line up with TRBD2. Germline CDR1 reads DFQATT; CDR2 reads SNEGSKA (reference sequence). The J segment lost 6 bases and the V segment lost 4 bases, leaving 7 bases of the junction unmatched. CDR3 length: 14 residues. In DNA, the CDR3 is TGCAGTGCTATCTTTCCTAGCGGGAGGGGCGAGCAGTACTTC. Its translation is CSAIFPSGRGEQYF.

The V gene is TRBV5-1, the J gene TRBJ1-1; D is ambiguous. Germline V CDR1 and CDR2: SGHRS, YFSETQ. The length of the CDR3 is 11 residues. V shed 1 base and J shed 8 bases, with 6 bases lying between them. CDR3 amino acids: CASSLMGEAFF. DNA for the CDR3: TGCGCCAGCAGCTTGATGGGGGAAGCTTTCTTT.

This clonotype appeared a few times. The genes are TRBV7-2 and TRBJ1-6; TRBD1 agrees at 9 bases. This CDR3 comprises 15 residues. Trimming removed 4 bases from V and 9 bases from J; junction bases left unmatched: 7. Germline V CDR1 and CDR2: SGHTA, FQGNSA. The CDR3 protein is CASSSKGQGVSPLHF. CDR3 in DNA: TGTGCCAGCAGCTCGAAGGGACAGGGAGTTTCACCCCTCCACTTT.

The chain is built from TRBV9 and TRBJ2-1; 9 bases map to TRBD2. CDR3 size: 15 residues. V was pared by 2 bases and J by 6 bases, with 6 bases of the junction left unmatched. Germline V gene data show CDR1 as SGDLS and CDR2 as YYNGEE. The CDR3 loop reads CASSVTGTSLNEQFF. The CDR3 DNA reads as TGTGCCAGCAGCGTCACCGGGACTAGCCTCAATGAGCAGTTCTTC.

This clonotype was detected ten times or more. The gene calls are TRBV29-1 and TRBJ2-1; 11 bases are shared with TRBD1. The germline CDR1 and CDR2 sequences are SQVTM and ANQGSEA. The trim removed 4 bases at V and 8 bases at J, leaving 4 bases unmatched. The CDR3 is 13 amino acids. Here the CDR3 reads CSVVRTGGDEQFF. CDR3 DNA sequence: TGCAGCGTTGTCCGGACAGGGGGCGATGAGCAGTTCTTC.

This clonotype was seen only a few times. The J gene is TRBJ2-7, the V gene TRBV29-1; 7 nucleotides agree with TRBD1. The CDR3 loop spans 14 amino acids. Germline CDR1 reads SQVTM; CDR2 reads ANQGSEA. J was trimmed by 2 bases and V by 4 bases; bases with no gene match: 8. In DNA form, the CDR3 reads TGCAGCGTTGCGTACCGGGACAGAGCCTACGAGCAGTACTTC. This sequence encodes CSVAYRDRAYEQYF.

A few counts support this clonotype. CDR3 sequence: CASSSVIGRGKNQPQHF. The CDR3 region has the DNA TGTGCCAGCAGCTCGGTTATTGGCAGGGGGAAGAATCAGCCCCAGCATTTT. The genes are TRBV11-2 and TRBJ1-5; 7 bases match TRBD1. The CDR3 runs to 17 residues. V was pared by 4 bases and J by 4 bases, with 13 bases of the junction left unmatched. The germline gives CDR1 SGHAT, CDR2 FQNNGV.

The gene calls are TRBV25-1 and TRBJ2-7; 7 bases align to TRBD1. V dropped 8 bases and J dropped 5; count of bases not matched to a gene: 9. The length of the CDR3 is 13 residues. Germline lookup yields CDR1 MGHDK and CDR2 SYGVNS. CDR3 region: CASALTGVHEQYF. The CDR3, as DNA: TGTGCCAGCGCACTAACAGGGGTACACGAGCAGTACTTC.

The chain has TRBV12-3 or TRBV12-4 and TRBJ1-2; TRBD1 aligns across 7 bases. The CDR3 has 13 amino acids. The trim removed 7 bases at V and 5 bases at J, leaving 7 bases unmatched. CDR3 protein: CASTPGTAYGYTF. The DNA for the CDR3 is TGTGCCAGCACCCCCGGGACAGCTTATGGCTACACCTTC.

V usage is TRBV20-1 and J usage is TRBJ2-2; D tentatively fits TRBD1 or TRBD2 (5 bases each). V was cut by 3 bases and J by 1 base, with 12 bases left in between. This CDR3 is built from 15 residues. From germline, CDR1 is DFQATT and CDR2 SNEGSKA (reference sequence). CDR3 DNA: TGCAGTGCTAGGCCGGGACGGCTGAACACCGGGGAGCTGTTTTTT. Its protein product is CSARPGRLNTGELFF.

The gene calls are TRBV3-1 and TRBJ1-3; D gene unclear. This CDR3 comprises 15 residues. The V and J ends lost 0 bases and 7 bases respectively, with 13 bases between them. The germline V gene encodes CDR1 LGHDT and CDR2 YNNKEL (reference sequence). CDR3 protein: CASSQDRMDGNTIYF. DNA of the CDR3: TGTGCCAGCAGCCAAGATCGGATGGATGGGAACACCATATATTTT.

The table lists this clonotype with a few counts. V and J are TRBV3-1 and TRBJ2-7; D possibly corresponds to TRBD2 (6 bases). This CDR3 spans 13 amino acids. Germline CDR1 reads LGHDT; CDR2 reads YNNKEL (reference sequence). V was cut by 3 bases and J by 6 bases, with 12 bases left in between. The CDR3 DNA follows: TGTGCCAGCAGCCATCCCAACGGGGGCGAGCAGTACTTC. Translating gives CASSHPNGGEQYF.